Listed below are T cell receptor beta chains from one sample, sequenced in a study of beta chain features in type 1 diabetes. TCRdb's table, derived via immunoSEQ multiplex PCR, lists solely in-frame clones and lacks some. This table holds about 900,000 clones, about a sixth found once. Source material: naive CD4+ T cells from blood. The receptor source for this set is a young woman in good health. The CDR3 runs from the conserved cysteine through the conserved F or W. The D gene is left open where the match is weak. Only some rows state a clone size, as once, few, many or a class for expanded clones.

v_call	clone_size	d_call	j_call	cdr3_nt	cdr3_aa
TRBV14	-	TRBD1	TRBJ1-1	TGTGCCAGCAGCCAACGCAGGGGGTCGATGAACACTGAAGCTTTCTTT	CASSQRRGSMNTEAFF
TRBV6-1	-	-	TRBJ1-5	TGTGCCAGCAGCACAGGGTTCAATCAGCCCCAGCATTTT	CASSTGFNQPQHF
TRBV5-4	-	-	TRBJ2-1	TGCGCCAGCAGCCACCAAAGTGGCAATGAGCAGTTCTTC	CASSHQSGNEQFF
TRBV11-2	-	TRBD1	TRBJ2-2	TGTGCCAGCAGCCTGGGGCGGGGACAGGCGAACACCGGGGAGCTGTTTTTT	CASSLGRGQANTGELFF
TRBV4-1	-	-	TRBJ1-2	TGCGCCAGCAGCCCCCAGAGCCGGGTGTATGGCTACACCTTC	CASSPQSRVYGYTF
TRBV6-5	few	TRBD1	TRBJ2-5	TGTGCCAGCAGTTTAGGGCAGGGGGACCACGGAGAGACCCAGTACTTC	CASSLGQGDHGETQYF
TRBV15	few	-	TRBJ2-5	TGTGCCACCAGCAGAGTGGGGGGGCAGTCGGCCCAGTACTTC	CATSRVGGQSAQYF
TRBV4-1	once	-	TRBJ2-3	TGCGCCAGCAGCCAAGATCCAAGTGTCCGCGCAGATACGCAGTATTTT	CASSQDPSVRADTQYF
TRBV5-1	-	-	TRBJ2-3	TGCGCCAGCAGCTTGGGGACCCCTACAGATACGCAGTATTTT	CASSLGTPTDTQYF
TRBV14	few	TRBD2	TRBJ2-1	TGTGCCAGCAGCCAAGATTTTCCTAGCGGGAATACGAATGAGCAGTTCTTC	CASSQDFPSGNTNEQFF
TRBV9	-	TRBD2	TRBJ2-7	TGTGCCAACAGCCAAGACCCTAGCGGCTCCTACGAGCAGTACTTC	CANSQDPSGSYEQYF
TRBV28	few	-	TRBJ2-3	TGTGCCAGCAGTTTCAGGGGAAAACTAGCGCGCACAGATACGCAGTATTTT	CASSFRGKLARTDTQYF
TRBV27	-	-	TRBJ2-7	TGTGCCAGCATGGGGAGGGGGCGACCCTTTTCCTACGAGCAGTACTTC	CASMGRGRPFSYEQYF
TRBV10-1	-	-	TRBJ2-1	TGCGCCAGCAGTGGATACGTTGGTGAGCAGTTCTTC	CASSGYVGEQFF
TRBV5-1	-	-	TRBJ1-1	TGCGCCAGCAGCTTGGCCGCCAACACTGAAGCTTTCTTT	CASSLAANTEAFF
TRBV19	few	-	TRBJ2-3	TGTGCCAGTAGAGGGGCCGCCTCCTTCACAGATACGCAGTATTTT	CASRGAASFTDTQYF
TRBV7-3	few	-	TRBJ2-1	TGTGCCAGCAGCTTCGGAGGGCGGGACTACAATGAGCAGTTCTTC	CASSFGGRDYNEQFF
TRBV20-1	-	-	TRBJ2-1	TGCAGTGCTAGACCCGGCGTGGAGCAGTTCTTC	CSARPGVEQFF
TRBV7-9	-	-	TRBJ1-5	TGTGCCAGCAGCTTAGGGTCTGGGGATGATAGCAATCAGCCCCAGCATTTT	CASSLGSGDDSNQPQHF
TRBV7-3	-	-	TRBJ2-3	TGTGCCAGCAGCCCGGGCCGGAACACAGATACGCAGTATTTT	CASSPGRNTDTQYF
TRBV11-2	few	TRBD2	TRBJ2-1	TGTGCCAGCAGCTACTCAGCGGGGGGGTACAATGAGCAGTTCTTC	CASSYSAGGYNEQFF
TRBV11-2	few	TRBD2	TRBJ2-1	TGTGCCAGCAGCTTAGGAACTAGCGGGACCAATGAGCAGTTCTTC	CASSLGTSGTNEQFF
TRBV15	-	-	TRBJ2-1	TGTGCCACCAGCAGAGATGATGTGGAGCGGACGTTGTATGAGCAGTTCTTC	CATSRDDVERTLYEQFF
TRBV6-1	few	TRBD2	TRBJ2-7	TGTGCCAGCAGATCTAGCGGGAGAACGTACGAGCAGTACTTC	CASRSSGRTYEQYF
TRBV7-3	-	-	TRBJ2-1	TGTGCCAGCAGCCTAGGACCAGCCGGAGGTGAGCAGTTCTTC	CASSLGPAGGEQFF
TRBV23-1	-	-	TRBJ2-7	TGCGCCAGCAGTCAATCGCTGGCCGAGCAGTACTTC	CASSQSLAEQYF
TRBV6-4	few	-	TRBJ2-3	TGTGCCAGCAGTGACTCGAGCGAGATGGGGAAAGATACGCAGTATTTT	CASSDSSEMGKDTQYF
TRBV5-1	-	-	TRBJ2-2	TGCGCCAGCAGCCCTACCAGCGGACATTCCACCGGGGAGCTGTTTTTT	CASSPTSGHSTGELFF
TRBV11-3	few	TRBD1	TRBJ2-4	TGTGCCAGCAGACAGGGGGCCGCCAAAAACATTCAGTACTTC	CASRQGAAKNIQYF
TRBV29-1	few	-	TRBJ2-5	TGCAGCGTCGTCCTAAGCGACGAGACCCAGTACTTC	CSVVLSDETQYF
TRBV20-1	few	-	TRBJ2-7	TGCAGTGCTAGAATAGTGGTGGAGCAGTACTTC	CSARIVVEQYF